This TCR beta chain was sequenced during a study of T cell responses to AZD1222 COVID-19 vaccine. General study findings and limits: The sample set comprised mostly white British donors with more females, and clonal diversity was possibly underestimated. Along spike, vaccine-associated CD4 TCRs were found throughout, with dominance at 160-218 and 743-854. Spike-specific TCR repertoires showed rising breadth and depth after two AZD1222 doses. Seropositive AZD1222 recipients at baseline numbered only five or six.

Here immunoSEQ multiplex PCR was the method, and the copy in TCRdb shows in-frame clones only, minus some. The sample gives roughly 150,000 clones, 85% to 95% of which show up once; 4% to 5.5% is in the top ten. Worth noting for this clone: Its target is unknown.

The clonotype was recovered from an adult in good health. The specimen was peripheral blood, collected on day 0 of AZD1222 vaccination.

CDR3 protein: CAIMDTGSSTEAFF. CDR3 DNA: TGTGCCATCATGGACACTGGGAGCTCCACTGAAGCTTTCTTT. This chain connects TRBV10-3 to TRBJ1-1, with D tentatively TRBD1 (5 bases). The CDR3 contains 14 residues. Germline CDR1 reads ENHRY; CDR2 reads SYGVKD. Trimming stripped 7 bases from V and 4 bases from J, with 16 bases between.